What follows are 22 T cell receptor beta chains derived from one specimen sequenced in a study of T cell repertoires in cytomegalovirus infection. Their antigens are not known. TCRdb called the reads again in MiXCR, with one record for every CDR3 protein. The data contain about 500,000 distinct CDR3 sequences, about 33% of them singletons. This material consisted of cultured PBMCs, taken from culture after CMV antigen stimulation. The receptors were gathered from a human donor in good health (CMV status not recorded). Some clones in this sample may be carry-over from other donors' samples.

This clonotype was counted once. This chain uses TRBV6-5 with TRBJ2-1, with 8 positions matching TRBD2. Germline V gives CDR1 MNHEY, CDR2 SVGAGI. There are 16 residues in the CDR3. V lost 2 bases, J lost 6 bases, and 9 bases stayed unmatched. The CDR3 DNA reads TGTGCCAGCAGTTACATGGGGCTAGCGGGTTCCAATGAGCAGTTCTTC. Its protein product is CASSYMGLAGSNEQFF.

The rearrangement links TRBV7-6 to TRBJ2-5, with 12 bases that match TRBD2. CDR3 length: 15 residues. V shed 5 bases and J 6 bases; nucleotides not matched to a gene: 7. Germline V gene lookup returns CDR1 SGHVS and CDR2 FNYEAQ. CDR3: CASSETSGSQKTQYF. Written as DNA, the CDR3 is TGTGCCAGCAGCGAGACTAGCGGGAGCCAGAAGACCCAGTACTTC.

V gene TRBV15 combines with J gene TRBJ2-1; 8 nucleotides line up with TRBD2. In germline, CDR1 is LNHNV, CDR2 YYDKDF (reference sequence). The CDR3 covers 16 residues. The V segment lost 0 bases and the J segment 6 bases; nucleotides outside the gene matches: 7. Here the CDR3 reads CATSRDRTSGTNEQFF. The CDR3 bases are TGTGCCACCAGCAGAGATCGCACTAGCGGAACCAATGAGCAGTTCTTC.

CDR3 bases: TGTGCCAGCAGTAATAGGTTTGAAGCTTTCTTT. It codes for CASSNRFEAFF. The chain links TRBV6-5 to TRBJ1-1; D not resolved. From germline, CDR1 is MNHEY and CDR2 SVGAGI. The V end lost 5 bases, the J end lost 7 bases, and 8 bases lay between the germline ends. The CDR3 extends over 11 amino acids.

This clonotype has ten or more counts. The chain carries TRBV6-2 or TRBV6-3 and TRBJ2-2; D might be TRBD1 or TRBD2, each matching 5 bases. From germline, CDR1 is MNHEY and CDR2 SVGEGT. The ends were cut back, 7 bases at V and 2 bases at J, with 17 bases in the middle. The CDR3 consists of 16 residues. The CDR3 coding sequence is TGTGCCAGCAAGTCTTCGGGGCAGAGAAACACCGGGGAGCTGTTTTTT. Its protein is CASKSSGQRNTGELFF.

DNA for the CDR3: TGTGCCAGCAGCTCACCAAGGACAGGCGCGTACGAGCAGTACGTC. This sequence encodes CASSSPRTGAYEQYV. The chain couples TRBV7-9 to TRBJ2-7, with TRBD1 matching 7 bases. The CDR3 consists of 15 residues. Losses at the gene ends were 4 bases for V and 4 bases for J; bases not matched to a gene: 10. Germline loops: CDR1 SEHNR, CDR2 FQNEAQ (reference sequence).

This clonotype appeared many times. The chain joins TRBV7-2 to TRBJ1-3; D is unclear. V was cut by 0 bases and J by 1 base, with 7 bases left in between. The germline CDR1 and CDR2 sequences are SGHTA and FQGNSA. This CDR3 is built from 15 residues. CDR3: CASSLAPGSGNTIYF. In DNA form, the CDR3 reads TGTGCCAGCAGCTTAGCGCCTGGGTCTGGAAACACCATATATTTT. Full variable domain (remainder filled in from reference TRBV7-2 and TRBJ1-3): GAGVSQSPSNKVTEKGKDVELRCDPISGHTALYWYRQSLGQGLEFLIYFQGNSAPDKSGLPSDRFSAERTGGSVSTLTIQRTQQEDSAVYLCASSLAPGSGNTIYFGEGSWLTVV.

The rearrangement joins TRBV20-1 to TRBJ2-1; TRBD2 aligns across 8 bases. The CDR3 is 14 amino acids. Germline V gene lookup returns CDR1 DFQATT and CDR2 SNEGSKA (reference sequence). V dropped 3 bases and J dropped 6; count of bases not matched to a gene: 7. The CDR3 spells CSARVSGIGNEQFF. CDR3 bases: TGCAGTGCTAGGGTTAGCGGGATCGGCAATGAGCAGTTCTTC.

The genes are TRBV19 and TRBJ2-2; D call uncertain. The CDR3 sequence is 13 residues long. The ends were cut back, 5 bases at V and 5 bases at J, with 9 bases in the middle. CDR1 and CDR2 (germline): LNHDA, SQIVND (reference sequence). The CDR3 DNA reads TGTGCCAGTAGTGCCAGATTAACCGGGGAGCTGTTTTTT. Encoded protein: CASSARLTGELFF. The full variable domain, its missing parts supplied by reference TRBV19 and TRBJ2-2, is DGGITQSPKYLFRKEGQNVTLSCEQNLNHDAMYWYRQDPGQGLRLIYYSQIVNDFQKGDIAEGYSVSREKKESFPLTVTSAQKNPTAFYLCASSARLTGELFFGEGSRLTVL.

This chain joins TRBV5-1 and TRBJ1-2; 10 bases fit TRBD1. The trim removed 4 bases at V and 7 bases at J, leaving 10 bases unmatched. This CDR3 comprises 15 residues. CDR1 and CDR2 from the germline V gene are SGHRS and YFSETQ. The CDR3 nucleotides are TGCGCCAGCAGCCCGGGACAGGGGATCGCGGTTGGCTACACCTTC. This translates into CASSPGQGIAVGYTF.

The rearrangement joins TRBV12-3 or TRBV12-4 to TRBJ2-5; TRBD1 is a possible D gene (5 bases). Between the trimmed V and J ends, which lost 4 bases and 4 bases, there was a span of 13 bases. The CDR3 covers 14 residues. The CDR3 loop reads CASSSSGSAETQYF. The CDR3 coding sequence is TGTGCCAGCAGTTCATCAGGGTCGGCAGAGACCCAGTACTTC.

This clonotype appeared a single time. The J gene is TRBJ1-2, the V gene TRBV19; D call uncertain. The V and J ends lost 3 bases and 4 bases respectively, with 12 bases between them. Per germline, CDR1 LNHDA and CDR2 SQIVND (reference sequence). The CDR3 loop spans 14 amino acids. CDR3: CASSIGWGSYGYTF. The CDR3, as DNA: TGTGCCAGTAGTATCGGTTGGGGTTCCTATGGCTACACCTTC.

V and J are TRBV6-2 or TRBV6-3 and TRBJ1-4; the D is unclear. V lost 6 bases to trimming and J lost 4 bases, with 12 bases between them. The germline CDR1 and CDR2 sequences are MNHEY and SVGEGT. CDR3 length: 14 residues. The CDR3 coding sequence is TGTGCCAGCAGCTTAGACGGCCTTAATGAAAAACTGTTTTTT. Translation gives CASSLDGLNEKLFF.

The V call is TRBV7-2, the J call TRBJ1-5, with D maybe TRBD1 (5 bases). CDR3 size: 16 residues. V gave up 3 bases and J gave up 0 bases, with 12 bases separating them. Germline CDR1 SGHTA, CDR2 FQGNSA. For the CDR3, the DNA is TGTGCCAGCAGCTTCGACAGACTCAATAGCAATCAGCCCCAGCATTTT. Residues: CASSFDRLNSNQPQHF.

V gene TRBV5-6 combines with J gene TRBJ1-1; 7 bases agree with TRBD1. The germline V gene encodes CDR1 SGHDT and CDR2 YYEEEE. The CDR3 runs to 16 residues. The trim removed 0 bases at V and 4 bases at J, leaving 9 bases unmatched. CDR3 sequence: CASSLVWGGTVTEAFF. In DNA form, the CDR3 reads TGTGCCAGCAGCTTGGTATGGGGAGGGACAGTCACTGAAGCTTTCTTT. Together with reference TRBV5-6 and TRBJ1-1, the CDR3 gives the full variable domain: DAGVTQSPTHLIKTRGQQVTLRCSPKSGHDTVSWYQQALGQGPQFIFQYYEEEERQRGNFPDRFSGHQFPNYSSELNVNALLLGDSALYLCASSLVWGGTVTEAFFGQGTRLTVV.

V is TRBV25-1 and J is TRBJ2-1, with 10 bases identical to TRBD2. There are 13 residues in the CDR3. Germline CDR1 reads MGHDK; CDR2 reads SYGVNS. The V segment lost 6 bases and the J segment 8 bases; nucleotides outside the gene matches: 4. The DNA for the CDR3 is TGTGCCAGCAGCCGGACTAGCGGTGATGAGCAGTTCTTC. Residues: CASSRTSGDEQFF.

The table lists this clonotype with a few counts. The chain combines TRBV20-1 with TRBJ2-1; 14 bases map to TRBD2. The V gene's germline CDR1 is DFQATT and CDR2 SNEGSKA (reference sequence). Losses at the gene ends were 3 bases for V and 8 bases for J; bases not matched to a gene: 3. This CDR3 contains 14 residues. The CDR3 loop reads CSARTSGRADEQFF. CDR3 nucleotides: TGCAGTGCTAGGACTAGCGGGAGGGCTGATGAGCAGTTCTTC.

This clonotype was observed a few times. The chain recombines TRBV4-3 with TRBJ2-1; 13 positions agree with TRBD2. V was pared by 5 bases and J by 7 bases, with 8 bases of the junction left unmatched. The germline V gene has CDR1 LGHNA and CDR2 YSLEER. This CDR3 is built from 16 residues. The CDR3 nucleotides read TGCGCCAGCAGCAAGACCGGGACTAGCGGGATTAATGAGCAGTTCTTC. It is translated as CASSKTGTSGINEQFF.

There are a few counts of this clonotype. The gene calls are TRBV6-5 and TRBJ2-7; D is unresolved. Trimming left V 5 bases short and J 3 bases short, with 8 bases between. Germline V gives CDR1 MNHEY, CDR2 SVGAGI. There are 12 residues in the CDR3. The CDR3 region has the DNA TGTGCCAGCAGTGAGCAGGACTACGAGCAGTACTTC. It codes for CASSEQDYEQYF.

The chain couples TRBV20-1 to TRBJ1-4, with D possibly TRBD1 on 5 matching bases. Germline loops: CDR1 DFQATT, CDR2 SNEGSKA (reference sequence). V lost 5 bases, J lost 8 bases, and 21 bases lay in between. The length of the CDR3 is 15 residues. The chain's CDR3 is CSAQTPREGREKLFF. The CDR3 DNA follows: TGCAGTGCTCAGACCCCCAGGGAGGGTAGAGAAAAACTGTTTTTT.

This clonotype was detected only a few times. The chain carries TRBV11-3 and TRBJ1-3; D is perhaps TRBD1 (6 bases). V was trimmed by 3 bases and J by 0 bases, leaving 9 bases between them. Germline V CDR1 and CDR2: SGHNT, YENEEA. This CDR3 is built from 15 residues. The chain's CDR3 is CASSFRGHSGNTIYF. The CDR3 DNA follows: TGTGCCAGCAGCTTCAGGGGCCACTCTGGAAACACCATATATTTT.

This chain uses TRBV12-3 or TRBV12-4 with TRBJ1-2; D perhaps matches TRBD1 (5 bases). The CDR3 has 16 amino acids. Deletions cut 3 bases from V and 0 bases from J, with 14 bases between. The CDR3 DNA reads as TGTGCCAGCAGTTTGGGGCGTAGGAAATCTAACTATGGCTACACCTTC. Protein sequence: CASSLGRRKSNYGYTF.